Following are 23 T cell receptor beta chains from one sample sequenced in a study of T cell changes during pregnancy in multiple sclerosis. Assay used: immunoSEQ multiplex PCR; TCRdb lists only in-frame clones, some missing. The sample consists of tens of thousands of clones, 85% to 90% of them appearing once. Source: CD4+ T cells from peripheral blood mononuclear cells, taken in the first trimester of pregnancy. Source of these receptors: a female donor with multiple sclerosis, enrolled in a pregnancy study.

This CDR3 is CASSLVGGGYNEQFF. In nucleotides, the CDR3 is TGTGCCAGCAGCTTGGTGGGGGGGGGCTACAATGAGCAGTTCTTC. The chain employs TRBV5-4 and TRBJ2-1; 7 nucleotides agree with TRBD2. V lost 0 bases and J lost 3; bases outside the gene matches: 3. Germline loops: CDR1 SGHNT, CDR2 YYREEE (reference sequence). This CDR3 comprises 15 residues.

V usage is TRBV5-1 and J usage is TRBJ2-7; D possibly corresponds to TRBD2 (7 bases). The V end lost 7 bases, the J end lost 7 bases, and 15 bases lay between the germline ends. CDR1 and CDR2 from the germline V gene are SGHRS and YFSETQ. The CDR3 runs 12 residues. The CDR3 spells CASGRGAEEQYF. As DNA, the CDR3 is TGCGCCAGCGGGAGGGGGGCAGAGGAGCAGTACTTC.

This chain links TRBV9 with TRBJ2-1; 8 positions match TRBD2. Germline V lookup: CDR1 SGDLS, CDR2 YYNGEE. The V gene end was trimmed by 0 bases and the J gene end by 8 bases; junction bases not matched to a gene: 7. The CDR3 spans 15 residues. CDR3 protein: CASSVEVAGFYEQFF. The DNA for the CDR3 is TGTGCCAGCAGCGTAGAAGTAGCGGGATTCTATGAGCAGTTCTTC.

The chain uses TRBV7-9 and TRBJ2-1, with 13 bases lining up with TRBD2. Germline loops: CDR1 SEHNR, CDR2 FQNEAQ (reference sequence). There are 15 residues in the CDR3. V was clipped by 5 bases and J by 9 bases; unmatched bases: 7. In nucleotides, the CDR3 is TGTGCCAGCAGCGCGTGGACTAGCGGGAGTTCTGAGCAGTTCTTC. This encodes CASSAWTSGSSEQFF.

This clone has only a few counts. The chain has TRBV6-6 and TRBJ1-1, with D maybe TRBD1 (5 bases). CDR1 and CDR2 (germline): MNHNY, SVGAGI (reference sequence). The CDR3 totals 12 residues. Trimming cost V 5 bases and J 6 bases, with 10 bases left between them. In nucleotides, the CDR3 is TGTGCCAGCAGTCCCCGACAGTCTGAAGCTTTCTTT. Its translation: CASSPRQSEAFF.

The CDR3 protein is CASNPDRSPYKPQHF. The CDR3 DNA follows: TGTGCCAGTAACCCGGACAGAAGCCCTTACAAGCCCCAGCATTTT. The chain carries TRBV19 and TRBJ1-5; maybe TRBD1 (6 bases). The CDR3 contains 15 residues. CDR1 and CDR2 from the germline V gene are LNHDA and SQIVND (reference sequence). V lost 7 bases, J lost 8 bases, and 21 bases lay in between.

The CDR3 here is CASSKDRTATNEKLFF. CDR3 sequence (DNA): TGTGCCAGCAGTAAAGACAGGACTGCAACTAATGAAAAACTGTTTTTT. The chain uses TRBV6-6 and TRBJ1-4; TRBD1 is a possible D gene (6 bases). Trimming removed 5 bases from V and 0 bases from J, with 13 bases in between. CDR3 length equals 16 residues. Germline CDR1 and CDR2: MNHNY and SVGAGI (reference sequence).

This sequence joins TRBV4-1 and TRBJ2-7; TRBD2 aligns across 9 bases. J gave up 7 bases and V 0 bases, and 10 bases lay outside the gene matches. CDR3 length: 16 amino acids. The germline gives CDR1 MGHRA, CDR2 YSYEKL. CDR3 amino acids: CASSQEPGLATSEQYF. CDR3 coding DNA: TGCGCCAGCAGCCAAGAACCCGGACTAGCGACTAGTGAGCAGTACTTC.

The rearrangement uses TRBV18 and TRBJ1-1; TRBD1 might be the D (5 bases). Germline loops: CDR1 KGHSH, CDR2 LQKENI. This CDR3 is 14 amino acids long. V shed 5 bases and J shed 1 base, with 11 bases lying between them. The CDR3 DNA is TGTGCCAGCTCAGCCAGGGAGGGGAACACTGAAGCTTTCTTT. Its translation: CASSAREGNTEAFF. The complete variable domain, with remaining parts taken from reference TRBV18 and TRBJ1-1, reads NAGVMQNPRHLVRRRGQEARLRCSPMKGHSHVYWYRQLPEEGLKFMVYLQKENIIDESGMPKERFSAEFPKEGPSILRIQQVVRGDSAAYFCASSAREGNTEAFFGQGTRLTVV.

The V and J genes are TRBV7-9 and TRBJ2-2, with a possible D match to TRBD2 (6 bases). This CDR3 spans 14 amino acids. Germline CDR1 SEHNR, CDR2 FQNEAQ (reference sequence). The V end lost 10 bases, the J end lost 1 base, and 13 bases lay between the germline ends. Here the CDR3 DNA reads TGTGCCACCGGGACTTTCCTGAACACCGGGGAGCTGTTTTTT. This encodes CATGTFLNTGELFF.

This clone was observed once. In nucleotides, the CDR3 is TGTGCCAGCAGCATAAGCGGGAGGAGCACAGATACGCAGTATTTT. Protein: CASSISGRSTDTQYF. V is TRBV7-2 and J is TRBJ2-3, with TRBD2 matching over 9 bases. Unmatched junction bases numbered 3, after V lost 5 bases and J lost 0 bases. CDR3 length: 15 amino acids. Germline V CDR1 and CDR2: SGHTA, FQGNSA. The entire variable domain, with the rest obtained from reference TRBV7-2 and TRBJ2-3, is as follows: GAGVSQSPSNKVTEKGKDVELRCDPISGHTALYWYRQSLGQGLEFLIYFQGNSAPDKSGLPSDRFSAERTGGSVSTLTIQRTQQEDSAVYLCASSISGRSTDTQYFGPGTRLTVL.

The CDR3 reads CASSYGRGIDGYTF. The CDR3 nucleotides read TGTGCCAGCAGTTACGGAAGGGGAATAGATGGCTACACCTTC. The chain combines TRBV6-5 with TRBJ1-2; TRBD1 is a possible D gene (5 bases). Trimming took 2 bases from V and 6 from J, leaving 13 bases between them. This CDR3 comprises 14 residues. The germline gives CDR1 MNHEY, CDR2 SVGAGI.

The genes are TRBV7-2 and TRBJ1-2, with 7 bases lining up with TRBD1. The CDR3 is 15 residues long. After removal of 5 bases from V and 2 bases from J, the junction contained 8 bases not matched to a gene. CDR1 is SGHTA, CDR2 FQGNSA, per germline. The CDR3 sequence: CASSGWDRSNYGYTF. The CDR3 DNA follows: TGTGCCAGCAGCGGATGGGACAGATCAAACTATGGCTACACCTTC.

The CDR3 DNA reads as TGTGCCAGCAGCCTAATGACTAAAAACACTGAAGCTTTCTTT. Protein product: CASSLMTKNTEAFF. The J gene is TRBJ1-1, the V gene TRBV28, with D hard to call. CDR3 length: 14 amino acids. Germline CDR1 is MDHEN and CDR2 is SYDVKM. Trimming took off 6 bases at V and 2 bases at J, with 13 bases between the two ends.

The chain joins TRBV7-6 to TRBJ2-7, with no clear D. The CDR3 has 12 residues. Trimming left V 5 bases short and J 6 bases short, with 11 bases between. CDR1 is SGHVS, CDR2 FNYEAQ, per germline. The CDR3 DNA follows: TGTGCCAGCAGCCGAACCTTGGCCGAGCAGTACTTC. It translates to CASSRTLAEQYF.

The chain has TRBV7-8 and TRBJ2-6; TRBD1 matches at 9 bases. V gave up 5 bases and J gave up 1 base; unmatched junction bases: 6. Germline CDR1 is SGHVS and CDR2 is FQNEAQ. This CDR3 region has 17 residues. CDR3 sequence: CASSARDRVSGANVLTF. CDR3 DNA: TGTGCCAGCAGCGCCCGGGACAGGGTGTCTGGGGCCAACGTCCTGACTTTC.

This clone occurred once. This sequence joins TRBV9 and TRBJ2-2; the match to TRBD1 covers 11 bases. Germline-derived CDR1 and CDR2 are SGDLS and YYNGEE. The CDR3 has 16 amino acids. V was clipped by 3 bases and J by 2 bases; unmatched bases: 3. The CDR3 here is CASSAGQGANTGELFF. Here the CDR3 DNA reads TGTGCCAGCAGCGCCGGACAGGGGGCAAACACCGGGGAGCTGTTTTTT.

The rearrangement uses TRBV7-2 and TRBJ2-7, with 8 bases fitting TRBD1. The CDR3 covers 15 residues. CDR1 and CDR2 (germline): SGHTA, FQGNSA. J gave up 0 bases and V 2 bases, and 3 bases lay outside the gene matches. CDR3 nucleotides: TGTGCCAGCAGCTTAATGGGACAGGACTCCTACGAGCAGTACTTC. Translating it yields CASSLMGQDSYEQYF.

The chain has TRBV5-1 and TRBJ2-1, with TRBD2 matching 8 bases. CDR3 length: 14 residues. Per germline, CDR1 SGHRS and CDR2 YFSETQ. Trimming at V came to 4 bases and at J to 3 bases, leaving 3 bases not matched to a gene. The CDR3 reads CASSSGRGYNEQFF. CDR3 in DNA: TGCGCCAGCAGCAGCGGGAGAGGCTACAATGAGCAGTTCTTC.

The chain couples TRBV11-2 to TRBJ2-7, with D unclear. Deletions cut 2 bases from V and 1 base from J, with 9 bases between. The germline V gene has CDR1 SGHAT and CDR2 FQNNGV. The CDR3 sequence is 14 residues long. CDR3 loop: CASSLMAVSYEQYF. CDR3 DNA sequence: TGTGCCAGCAGCTTAATGGCGGTGTCCTACGAGCAGTACTTC.

The chain has TRBV5-6 and TRBJ2-1, with 8 bases matching TRBD2. Germline V gene lookup returns CDR1 SGHDT and CDR2 YYEEEE. The junction had 8 bases not matched to a gene; V was cut back by 1 base and J by 5 bases. CDR3 length equals 16 residues. The CDR3 loop is CASSLQWLAGDNEQFF. CDR3 nucleotide sequence: TGTGCCAGCAGCTTGCAGTGGCTAGCGGGTGACAATGAGCAGTTCTTC.

This chain's CDR3 is CASTATTGTGEGAFF. The CDR3 DNA is TGTGCCAGCACTGCAACGACCGGGACAGGGGAAGGAGCTTTCTTT. V usage is TRBV2 and J usage is TRBJ1-1; 10 positions match TRBD1. CDR1 SNHLY and CDR2 FYNNEI come from the germline V gene. The CDR3 runs to 15 residues. The trim removed 7 bases at V and 10 bases at J, leaving 15 bases unmatched.

The CDR3 nucleotides are TGTGCCAGCAGTTTAGGGACTCCGTATGTCGAGCAGTACTTC. Encoded protein: CASSLGTPYVEQYF. V gene TRBV28 combines with J gene TRBJ2-7; weak D call: TRBD2 (6 bases). Germline CDR1 and CDR2: MDHEN and SYDVKM. The CDR3 loop spans 14 amino acids. Trimming cost V 2 bases and J 6 bases, with 14 bases left between them. The full variable domain, rest sourced from reference TRBV28 and TRBJ2-7, is DVKVTQSSRYLVKRTGEKVFLECVQDMDHENMFWYRQDPGLGLRLIYFSYDVKMKEKGDIPEGYSVSREKKERFSLILESASTNQTSMYLCASSLGTPYVEQYFGPGTRLTVT.